The clone carrying this TCR beta chain was detected a few times. Its target is unknown. Germline V gene lookup returns CDR1 LGHNA and CDR2 YSLEER. V was pared by 1 base and J by 3 bases, with 6 bases of the junction left unmatched. The CDR3 sequence is 16 residues long. The sample belongs to a study of post-analysis software for immune sequencing data. Study results and limitations: When compared against controls, multiple sclerosis patients showed significantly lower normalized Chao1 diversity. Patients used about five TRBV segments, including TRBV5-6, TRBV5-1 and TRBV20-1, more often than controls.

Every TCR beta cDNA library bore unique molecular identifiers. TCRdb passed the PCR reads through MiXCR, listing each CDR3 protein once. The repertoire holds 750,000 to 950,000 distinct CDR3 sequences, with about 43% as singletons. J is TRBJ2-3 and V is TRBV4-3; TRBD1 agrees at 8 bases. Specimen: blood. The receptor's source is a girl aged 10-17 years with multiple sclerosis. CDR3 in amino acids: CASSQANRGNTDTQYF. The CDR3 DNA follows: TGCGCCAGCAGCCAAGCAAACAGGGGGAATACAGATACGCAGTATTTT.